This entry is about one T cell receptor (beta chain). Its antigen is unidentified. cDNA serving as the sequencing template came from extracted, reverse transcribed RNA. Data came from immunoSEQ multiplex PCR; TCRdb stores just in-frame clones and leaves some out. This table holds some 130,000 clones, 45% to 65% found once. CD4+ and CD8+ T cells were sorted from PBMCs stained for CD3, CD4 and CD8. This sample was included in a study of CD8+ T cells in alopecia areata. Whole-study context: Patients in the treated group were given tofacitinib by mouth, 5 to 10 mg twice a day. The tofacitinib course ran for 6 to 18 months and was followed by 6 months off drug. General study results and limits: Normal scalp had lower clonality than lesional scalp, with alopecia totalis/universalis lesions showing this most strongly.

The V gene lost 6 bases and the J gene lost 1 base, with 9 bases spanning the gap. Germline V gives CDR1 MNHNY, CDR2 SVGAGI (reference sequence). This CDR3 has 13 residues. Sequences were derived from CD4+ T cells sorted from blood, sampled at week 0. This clonotype was sampled from a human donor with alopecia areata. The chain employs TRBV6-6 and TRBJ1-2, with D possibly being TRBD1 (5 bases). CDR3 nucleotide sequence: TGTGCCAGCAGACAACAGGATAACTATGGCTACACCTTC. Encoded protein: CASRQQDNYGYTF.